Detailed here is one T cell receptor (beta chain). This sample is part of a study of control samples from healthy donors and cancer patients. Profiling relied on immunoSEQ multiplex PCR, and the TCRdb table lists in-frame clones only, not all of them. Among around 70,000 clones listed, 75% to 85% were seen once. The TCR originated in a man between 60 and 70 years old in good health. Sequenced input: blood.

The CDR3 DNA reads as TGTGCCAGCAGTTTTGACAGGAATCAGCCCCAGCATTTT. Protein product: CASSFDRNQPQHF. This rearrangement joins TRBV12-3 or TRBV12-4 to TRBJ1-5; possibly TRBD1 for D (6 bases). CDR3 length: 13 residues. The V end lost 3 bases, the J end lost 4 bases, and 7 bases lay between the germline ends.